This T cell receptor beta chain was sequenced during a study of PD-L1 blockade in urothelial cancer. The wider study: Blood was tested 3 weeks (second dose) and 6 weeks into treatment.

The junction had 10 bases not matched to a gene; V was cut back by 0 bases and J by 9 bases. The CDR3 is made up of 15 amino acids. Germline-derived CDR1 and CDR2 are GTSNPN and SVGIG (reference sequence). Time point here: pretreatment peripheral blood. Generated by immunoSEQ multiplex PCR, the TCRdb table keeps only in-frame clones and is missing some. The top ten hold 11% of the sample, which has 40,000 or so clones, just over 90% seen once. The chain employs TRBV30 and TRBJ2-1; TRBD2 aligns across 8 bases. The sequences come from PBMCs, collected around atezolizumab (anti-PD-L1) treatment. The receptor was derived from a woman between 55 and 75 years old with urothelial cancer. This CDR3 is CAWSVGAGESSEQFF. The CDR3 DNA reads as TGTGCCTGGAGTGTAGGAGCGGGAGAAAGTAGTGAGCAGTTCTTC. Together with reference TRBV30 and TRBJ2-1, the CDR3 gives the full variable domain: SQTIHQWPATLVQPVGSPLSLECTVEGTSNPNLYWYRQAAGRGLQLLFYSVGIGQISSEVPQNLSASRPQDRQFILSSKKLLLSDSGFYLCAWSVGAGESSEQFFGPGTRLTVL.